These 16 T cell receptor beta chains were all obtained from the same sample, sequenced in a study of T cell changes during pregnancy in multiple sclerosis. Profiled with immunoSEQ multiplex PCR; TCRdb holds only in-frame clones, not every one. The table records under 55,000 clones, over 80% of them present only once. The sample consisted of CD4+ T cells from peripheral blood mononuclear cells, taken in the third trimester of pregnancy. Receptor source: a female donor with multiple sclerosis, enrolled in a pregnancy study.

The rearrangement uses TRBV18 and TRBJ1-2; 8 bases map to TRBD1. Germline-derived CDR1 and CDR2 are KGHSH and LQKENI. The J segment lost 4 bases and the V segment lost 2 bases, leaving 0 bases of the junction unmatched. The CDR3 sequence is 13 residues long. CDR3 sequence: CASSPDRGYGYTF. DNA for the CDR3: TGTGCCAGCTCACCAGACAGGGGCTATGGCTACACCTTC.

The gene calls are TRBV19 and TRBJ1-2; D unclear. Trimming stripped 5 bases from V and 8 bases from J, with 12 bases between. This CDR3 has 12 amino acids. The germline V gene has CDR1 LNHDA and CDR2 SQIVND (reference sequence). CDR3 residues: CASSSRGEGYTF. For the CDR3, the DNA is TGTGCCAGTAGTTCCCGGGGTGAAGGCTACACCTTC.

For the CDR3, the DNA is TGTGCCAGCAGCTTAGATAGCAGGGCCCACGAGCAGTACTTC. It codes for CASSLDSRAHEQYF. The chain uses TRBV7-2 and TRBJ2-7; D might be TRBD1 (5 bases). The CDR3 length is 14 residues. Trimming removed 1 base at V and 5 bases at J, with 12 bases between. CDR1 is SGHTA and CDR2 is FQGNSA in the germline V gene.

This chain joins TRBV10-3 and TRBJ2-7, with D uncertain. Trimming cost V 4 bases and J 2 bases, with 3 bases left between them. The CDR3 is 11 residues long. From germline, CDR1 is ENHRY and CDR2 SYGVKD. Written as DNA, the CDR3 is TGTGCCATCAGTGGGCCCTACGAGCAGTACTTC. Its protein is CAISGPYEQYF.

This CDR3 reads CASSPDRGDLEKLFF. In nucleotides, the CDR3 is TGTGCCAGCAGCCCCGATCGAGGGGACTTGGAAAAACTGTTTTTT. V gene TRBV2 combines with J gene TRBJ1-4; TRBD1 is a possible D gene (5 bases). The CDR3 length is 15 residues. The germline gives CDR1 SNHLY, CDR2 FYNNEI. V was pared by 6 bases and J by 8 bases, with 19 bases between. The complete variable domain, with remaining parts taken from reference TRBV2 and TRBJ1-4, reads EPEVTQTPSHQVTQMGQEVILRCVPISNHLYFYWYRQILGQKVEFLVSFYNNEISEKSEIFDDQFSVERPDGSNFTLKIRSTKLEDSAMYFCASSPDRGDLEKLFFGSGTQLSVL.

The rearrangement links TRBV2 to TRBJ1-5; maybe TRBD1 (5 bases). The CDR3 totals 14 residues. Trimming removed 7 bases at V and 8 bases at J, with 18 bases between. Looked up from germline, CDR1 is SNHLY and CDR2 is FYNNEI. CDR3 nucleotide sequence: TGTGCCAGCAAGACGCAATCGGGGGGAGAGCCCCAGCATTTT. As protein: CASKTQSGGEPQHF.

The chain combines TRBV15 with TRBJ1-1; unclear D gene. Trimming took 2 bases from V and 2 from J, leaving 3 bases between them. The CDR3 sequence is 12 residues long. Per the germline V gene, CDR1 is LNHNV and CDR2 is YYDKDF (reference sequence). The CDR3 loop is CATSRQNTEAFF. CDR3 in DNA: TGTGCCACCAGCAGACAAAACACTGAAGCTTTCTTT. Variable domain in full (rest from reference TRBV15 and TRBJ1-1): DAMVIQNPRYQVTQFGKPVTLSCSQTLNHNVMYWYQQKSSQAPKLLFHYYDKDFNNEADTPDNFQSRRPNTSFCFLDIRSPGLGDTAMYLCATSRQNTEAFFGQGTRLTVV.

V is TRBV5-1 and J is TRBJ1-1, with a weak D call TRBD1 (6 bases). Trimming took off 1 base at V and 5 bases at J, with 18 bases between the two ends. The germline gives CDR1 SGHRS, CDR2 YFSETQ. The CDR3 is 16 amino acids. The CDR3 region has the DNA TGCGCCAGCAGCTTGCGGCAGGGAAGGGGGTCGACTGAAGCTTTCTTT. Amino acids: CASSLRQGRGSTEAFF. Drawing the rest from reference TRBV5-1 and TRBJ1-1, the complete variable domain is KAGVTQTPRYLIKTRGQQVTLSCSPISGHRSVSWYQQTPGQGLQFLFEYFSETQRNKGNFPGRFSGRQFSNSRSEMNVSTLELGDSALYLCASSLRQGRGSTEAFFGQGTRLTVV.

This chain connects TRBV4-3 to TRBJ1-4; D is unresolved. The CDR3 has 15 amino acids. Germline V gene data show CDR1 as LGHNA and CDR2 as YSLEER. Trimming stripped 0 bases from V and 2 bases from J, with 7 bases between. CDR3 coding DNA: TGCGCCAGCAGCCAAGATGTCAGGACTAATGAAAAACTGTTTTTT. Its translation is CASSQDVRTNEKLFF.

The rearrangement uses TRBV9 and TRBJ1-5, with D hard to call. This CDR3 is built from 15 residues. The V gene's germline CDR1 is SGDLS and CDR2 YYNGEE. V was cut by 0 bases and J by 4 bases, with 11 bases left in between. The CDR3 sequence: CASSVAPSLNQPQHF. CDR3 bases: TGTGCCAGCAGCGTAGCCCCCTCTCTAAATCAGCCCCAGCATTTT. Full variable domain (outside the CDR3, taken from reference TRBV9 and TRBJ1-5): DSGVTQTPKHLITATGQRVTLRCSPRSGDLSVYWYQQSLDQGLQFLIQYYNGEERAKGNILERFSAQQFPDLHSELNLSSLELGDSALYFCASSVAPSLNQPQHFGDGTRLSIL.

The V call is TRBV4-1, the J call TRBJ1-6, with D unclear. Trimming pared 0 bases from V and 12 bases from J, leaving 9 bases between. In germline, CDR1 is MGHRA, CDR2 YSYEKL. The CDR3 runs 13 residues. CDR3 sequence: CASSQDFLRPLHF. The CDR3 nucleotides are TGCGCCAGCAGCCAAGATTTTTTGCGACCCCTCCACTTT.

This chain uses TRBV4-2 with TRBJ2-1; 12 bases fit TRBD2. V lost 0 bases to trimming and J lost 8 bases; unmatched junction nucleotides: 14. The germline V gene has CDR1 LGHNA and CDR2 YNFKEQ. The length of the CDR3 is 19 residues. CDR3 sequence (DNA): TGTGCCAGCAGCCAAGATAGTCGGTCTAGCGGGGGGGCCTTGGATGAGCAGTTCTTC. This codes for CASSQDSRSSGGALDEQFF.

The V call is TRBV7-2, the J call TRBJ1-1; no clear D gene. The germline V and J ends were trimmed by 5 bases and 0 bases, with 10 bases remaining between them. Germline V gene data show CDR1 as SGHTA and CDR2 as FQGNSA. This CDR3 region has 14 residues. In DNA form, the CDR3 reads TGTGCCAGCAGCCTTGGCCGCATGAACACTGAAGCTTTCTTT. Translating gives CASSLGRMNTEAFF.

The chain is built from TRBV9 and TRBJ2-7; tentatively, D is TRBD2 (6 bases). V dropped 0 bases and J dropped 6 bases, with 16 bases sitting between them. Germline CDR1 reads SGDLS; CDR2 reads YYNGEE. This CDR3 contains 15 residues. CDR3 sequence (DNA): TGTGCCAGCAGCGTAGTATCCGGGACTGGGGCCGAGCAGTACTTC. Its translation is CASSVVSGTGAEQYF.

V is TRBV4-3 and J is TRBJ2-3; the match to TRBD2 covers 9 bases. This CDR3 has 16 amino acids. Germline assignment: CDR1 LGHNA and CDR2 YSLEER. Trimming took 4 bases from V and 3 from J; bases not matched to a gene: 8. The CDR3 protein is CASSLSGTSPTDTQYF. For the CDR3, the DNA is TGCGCCAGCAGCCTCTCCGGGACTAGCCCAACAGATACGCAGTATTTT.

The chain carries TRBV7-3 and TRBJ2-1; D possibly corresponds to TRBD1 (6 bases). Germline V gene data show CDR1 as SGHTA and CDR2 as FQGTGA. The V and J ends lost 5 bases and 7 bases respectively, with 18 bases between them. This CDR3 region has 15 residues. The CDR3 loop reads CASSPRGRGGNEQFF. The CDR3 DNA sequence: TGTGCCAGCAGCCCACGCGGCAGGGGTGGGAATGAGCAGTTCTTC.